The 25 T cell receptor beta chains in this list originate from one sample, sequenced in a study of T cells in Graves' hyperthyroidism and ophthalmopathy. The source material, RNA transcripts, was used to amplify TCR beta CDR3 regions. First-round RT-PCR targeting the TCR CDR3 was performed with the HTBI primer set. One entry per CDR3 protein, called by TCRdb with MiXCR from the multiplex PCR reads. This table has 200,000 to 250,000 distinct CDR3 sequences, 15% to 20% appearing once. Sequencing used blood. These receptors were collected from a man aged 40-49 years with Graves' hyperthyroidism.

This clonotype came up a few times. The rearrangement links TRBV29-1 to TRBJ2-1; 9 bases fit TRBD1. This CDR3 comprises 14 residues. Germline values: CDR1 SQVTM, CDR2 ANQGSEA. The ends lost 7 bases at V and 3 bases at J; junction bases unmatched: 7. CDR3 protein: CSGEPGQGYNEQFF. CDR3 DNA: TGCAGCGGAGAACCGGGACAGGGCTACAATGAGCAGTTCTTC.

This clonotype was observed a single time. At one end, the junction sequence differs from germline, possibly due to a read error. The V and J genes are TRBV7-3 and TRBJ2-7; possible D gene TRBD1, 5 bases. Germline V CDR1 and CDR2: SGHTA, FQGTGA. The CDR3 extends over 14 amino acids. The CDR3 bases are TGCGCCAGCAGCCGGCAGACAGCAGCCTACGAGCAGTACTTC. It is translated as CASSRQTAAYEQYF.

This clonotype was seen a few times. V and J are TRBV6-6 and TRBJ1-2, with a tentative D call TRBD1 (5 bases). Trimming cost V 0 bases and J 4 bases, with 12 bases left between them. The CDR3 is 15 amino acids. Germline V gives CDR1 MNHNY, CDR2 SVGAGI (reference sequence). CDR3: CASSYSGHSGYGYTF. CDR3 nucleotide sequence: TGTGCCAGCAGTTACTCCGGACACTCTGGCTATGGCTACACCTTC.

The chain combines TRBV7-2 with TRBJ2-3; D is perhaps TRBD1 (8 bases). The ends were cut back, 5 bases at V and 5 bases at J, with 17 bases in the middle. CDR1 is SGHTA, CDR2 FQGNSA, per germline. CDR3 length: 15 amino acids. The CDR3 bases are TGTGCCAGCAGCCCTAACAGGGGGGGGCAAGATACGCAGTATTTT. Residues: CASSPNRGGQDTQYF.

The chain carries TRBV5-1 and TRBJ2-3, with a possible D match to TRBD1 (5 bases). The length of the CDR3 is 15 residues. CDR1 SGHRS and CDR2 YFSETQ come from the germline V gene. V shed 5 bases and J shed 5 bases, with 18 bases lying between them. The CDR3 loop is CASSSERREVDTQYF. The CDR3, as DNA: TGCGCCAGCAGTTCTGAACGCAGGGAAGTAGATACGCAGTATTTT.

This clonotype was found a few times. The gene calls are TRBV7-9 and TRBJ2-5; D is ambiguous. CDR3 length equals 14 residues. CDR1 SEHNR and CDR2 FQNEAQ come from the germline V gene (reference sequence). The V end lost 5 bases, the J end lost 0 bases, and 10 bases lay between the germline ends. The CDR3 nucleotides read TGTGCCAGCAGCCCTGGACGGAACCAAGAGACCCAGTACTTC. This encodes CASSPGRNQETQYF.

This clonotype was detected only a few times. The chain couples TRBV27 to TRBJ1-1, with D unclear. Germline V gives CDR1 MNHEY, CDR2 SMNVEV (reference sequence). Trimming cost V 7 bases and J 2 bases, with 11 bases left between them. The CDR3 is 13 amino acids. The CDR3 sequence is CASMGHPNTEAFF. The CDR3 nucleotides are TGTGCCAGCATGGGCCATCCAAACACTGAAGCTTTCTTT.

This clonotype has a count of ten or more. The genes are TRBV3-1 and TRBJ2-5, with D maybe TRBD2 (6 bases). Germline V gene sequence: CDR1 LGHDT, CDR2 YNNKEL (reference sequence). Between the trimmed V and J ends, which lost 8 bases and 5 bases, there was a span of 15 bases. The length of the CDR3 is 13 residues. CDR3 region: CASVRREEETQYF. In nucleotides, the CDR3 is TGTGCCAGCGTCCGGAGGGAGGAGGAGACCCAGTACTTC.

This clonotype was counted many times. The V and J genes are TRBV2 and TRBJ2-7, with TRBD2 as a possible D gene (5 bases). The V and J ends lost 6 bases and 5 bases respectively, with 17 bases between them. This CDR3 is 14 amino acids long. The germline V gene has CDR1 SNHLY and CDR2 FYNNEI. The CDR3 DNA reads TGTGCCAGCAGCACCGGGGTTTTAGTTCACGAGCAGTACTTC. Its protein product is CASSTGVLVHEQYF.

The J gene is TRBJ2-3, the V gene TRBV6-2 or TRBV6-3; D possibly corresponds to TRBD1 (6 bases). The CDR3 extends over 17 amino acids. Per germline, CDR1 MNHEY and CDR2 SVGEGT. V was clipped by 4 bases and J by 0 bases, with 17 bases between them. CDR3 protein: CASSSHWEGTSTDTQYF. In nucleotides, the CDR3 is TGTGCCAGCAGTTCCCATTGGGAAGGGACAAGCACAGATACGCAGTATTTT.

The chain employs TRBV5-1 and TRBJ2-1; TRBD2 matches 8 bases. The CDR3 extends over 16 amino acids. With 6 bases clipped from V and 6 bases from J, the junction kept 14 bases outside the gene matches. Looked up from germline, CDR1 is SGHRS and CDR2 is YFSETQ. CDR3 sequence: CASKLGLAFSSNEQFF. The CDR3 DNA reads TGCGCCAGCAAGCTAGGACTAGCTTTTTCTTCCAATGAGCAGTTCTTC.

V usage is TRBV20-1 and J usage is TRBJ2-3, with 12 bases lining up with TRBD2. V lost 1 base to trimming and J lost 5 bases; unmatched junction nucleotides: 10. The CDR3 spans 17 residues. In germline, CDR1 is DFQATT, CDR2 SNEGSKA (reference sequence). In DNA, the CDR3 is TGCAGTGCTAGAGCTGTTTCTAGCGGGGGGGCTGGAGATACGCAGTATTTT. It yields the protein CSARAVSSGGAGDTQYF.

In its sample, this clonotype was seen many times. The chain couples TRBV5-1 to TRBJ1-1; D is perhaps TRBD1 (5 bases). This CDR3 contains 14 residues. Germline values: CDR1 SGHRS, CDR2 YFSETQ. Trimming shortened V by 6 bases and J by 3 bases, and 15 bases separated the two germline ends. Here the CDR3 DNA reads TGCGCCAGCACCCGCGAGGGACCCTACACTGAAGCTTTCTTT. Protein product: CASTREGPYTEAFF.

The sample holds a few counts of this clonotype. The rearrangement links TRBV10-3 to TRBJ2-1; D perhaps matches TRBD2 (6 bases). Germline V gene sequence: CDR1 ENHRY, CDR2 SYGVKD. V lost 7 bases, J lost 0 bases, and 16 bases lay in between. The CDR3 runs 16 residues. The chain's CDR3 is CAITKGRESSYNEQFF. The CDR3 DNA reads TGTGCCATCACCAAGGGACGGGAGAGCTCCTACAATGAGCAGTTCTTC.

The sample holds many counts of this clonotype. This chain uses TRBV29-1 with TRBJ1-2; TRBD1 is a possible D gene (6 bases). Trimming removed 6 bases from V and 0 bases from J, with 11 bases in between. The CDR3 runs to 13 residues. Germline-derived CDR1 and CDR2 are SQVTM and ANQGSEA. CDR3 protein: CSVRTDPNYGYTF. In DNA, the CDR3 is TGCAGCGTCCGGACAGACCCTAACTATGGCTACACCTTC.

This clonotype showed up many times. The chain is built from TRBV12-3 or TRBV12-4 and TRBJ1-1, with D unresolved. V lost 1 base and J lost 3, with 6 bases in between. The CDR3 loop spans 13 amino acids. This chain's CDR3 is CASSLDQDTEAFF. CDR3 coding DNA: TGTGCCAGCAGTTTAGACCAGGACACTGAAGCTTTCTTT.

This clonotype was detected a few times. The chain joins TRBV4-3 to TRBJ2-1; 7 nucleotides line up with TRBD2. The V segment lost 3 bases and the J segment 5 bases; nucleotides outside the gene matches: 10. Per the germline V gene, CDR1 is LGHNA and CDR2 is YSLEER. This CDR3 is built from 16 residues. DNA for the CDR3: TGCGCCAGCAGCCAGAGCTGGGGGACTATACACAATGAGCAGTTCTTC. This codes for CASSQSWGTIHNEQFF.

This clonotype was seen just once. V is TRBV7-9 and J is TRBJ1-5; no reliable D call. This CDR3 has 14 residues. Trimming cost V 2 bases and J 3 bases, with 8 bases left between them. CDR1 is SEHNR and CDR2 is FQNEAQ in the germline V gene (reference sequence). CDR3 sequence reads: CASSLPGNNQPQHF. The DNA for the CDR3 is TGTGCCAGCAGCTTACCGGGGAACAATCAGCCCCAGCATTTT.

This clonotype was seen many times. This rearrangement joins TRBV20-1 to TRBJ1-5; TRBD1 is a possible D gene (6 bases). Looked up from germline, CDR1 is DFQATT and CDR2 is SNEGSKA (reference sequence). This CDR3 region has 13 residues. V was trimmed by 3 bases and J by 6 bases, leaving 12 bases between them. CDR3 in amino acids: CSASMGAGQPQHF. Written as DNA, the CDR3 is TGCAGTGCTAGTATGGGGGCGGGTCAGCCCCAGCATTTT.

This clonotype was detected many times. This chain uses TRBV20-1 with TRBJ1-1, with TRBD1 identical over 9 bases. The CDR3 runs 12 residues. Germline V lookup: CDR1 DFQATT, CDR2 SNEGSKA (reference sequence). CDR3 bases: TGCAGACTCACCGGGACAGGGAGTGAAGCTTTCTTT. Amino acids: CRLTGTGSEAFF.

As concerns this clonotype: Given a much more abundant clone one base away, this may be a read error. V gene TRBV3-1 combines with J gene TRBJ2-7; 9 positions agree with TRBD1. CDR1 is LGHDT and CDR2 is YNNKEL in the germline V gene (reference sequence). This CDR3 region has 16 residues. The CDR3 protein is CASSPVRGTGNYERYF. The DNA for the CDR3 is TGTGCCAGCAGCCCTGTGCGTGGGACAGGGAACTACGAGCGGTACTTC.

The V and J genes are TRBV18 and TRBJ2-5, with 7 nucleotides matching TRBD1. The CDR3 runs to 14 residues. The J segment lost 2 bases and the V segment lost 4 bases, leaving 4 bases of the junction unmatched. Germline CDR1 reads KGHSH; CDR2 reads LQKENI. As DNA, the CDR3 is TGTGCCAGCTCACGGGGGACAGTACAAGAGACCCAGTACTTC. Residues: CASSRGTVQETQYF.

This clonotype came up many times. The chain employs TRBV7-2 and TRBJ2-7; D remains ambiguous. The CDR3 sequence is 15 residues long. Trimming left V 6 bases short and J 0 bases short, with 15 bases between. Germline CDR1 and CDR2: SGHTA and FQGNSA. The CDR3 bases are TGTGCCAGCAGAGCCGGTACGTCCAACTCCTACGAGCAGTACTTC. Its protein is CASRAGTSNSYEQYF.

This clonotype occurred many times. This sequence joins TRBV12-3 or TRBV12-4 and TRBJ1-4; no definite D call. The CDR3 consists of 15 residues. With 2 bases removed from V and 2 bases from J, the gap between germline ends came to 9 bases. The CDR3 loop is CASSLTAATNEKLFF. As DNA, the CDR3 is TGTGCCAGCAGTTTAACCGCGGCGACTAATGAAAAACTGTTTTTT.

This clonotype was recorded many times. The V call is TRBV6-2 or TRBV6-3, the J call TRBJ2-2; D remains unclear. The germline V and J ends were trimmed by 11 bases and 5 bases, with 9 bases remaining between them. Looked up from germline, CDR1 is MNHEY and CDR2 is SVGEGT. This CDR3 is built from 11 residues. The CDR3, as DNA: TGTGCCCTTGGTGGGACCGGGGAGCTGTTTTTT. It translates to CALGGTGELFF.